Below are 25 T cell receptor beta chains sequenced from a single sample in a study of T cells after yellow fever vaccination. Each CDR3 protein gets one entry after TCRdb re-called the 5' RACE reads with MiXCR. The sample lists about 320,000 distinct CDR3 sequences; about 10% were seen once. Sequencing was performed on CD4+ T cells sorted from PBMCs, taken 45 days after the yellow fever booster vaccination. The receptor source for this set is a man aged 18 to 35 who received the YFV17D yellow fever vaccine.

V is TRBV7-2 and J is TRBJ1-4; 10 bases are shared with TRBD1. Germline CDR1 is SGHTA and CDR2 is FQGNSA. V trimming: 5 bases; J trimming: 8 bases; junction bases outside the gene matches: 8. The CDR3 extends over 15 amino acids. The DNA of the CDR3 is TGTGCCAGCAGCCGGGCGGGACAGGGGCACGAAAAACTGTTTTTT. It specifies CASSRAGQGHEKLFF. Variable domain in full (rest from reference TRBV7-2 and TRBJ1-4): GAGVSQSPSNKVTEKGKDVELRCDPISGHTALYWYRQSLGQGLEFLIYFQGNSAPDKSGLPSDRFSAERTGGSVSTLTIQRTQQEDSAVYLCASSRAGQGHEKLFFGSGTQLSVL.

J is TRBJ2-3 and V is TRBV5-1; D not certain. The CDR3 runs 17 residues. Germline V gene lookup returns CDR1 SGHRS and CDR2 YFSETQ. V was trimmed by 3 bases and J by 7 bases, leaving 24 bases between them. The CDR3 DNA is TGCGCCAGCAGCTCGCCCTCCGGTAGGTCCACCGGAAATACGCAGTATTTT. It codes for CASSSPSGRSTGNTQYF. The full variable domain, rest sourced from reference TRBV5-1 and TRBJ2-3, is KAGVTQTPRYLIKTRGQQVTLSCSPISGHRSVSWYQQTPGQGLQFLFEYFSETQRNKGNFPGRFSGRQFSNSRSEMNVSTLELGDSALYLCASSSPSGRSTGNTQYFGPGTRLTVL.

CDR3 DNA: TGTGCCAGCAGTTCTGACGGGGGACAAGAGACCCAGTACTTC. This codes for CASSSDGGQETQYF. V usage is TRBV6-6 and J usage is TRBJ2-5; D may be TRBD2 (6 bases). CDR1 is MNHNY and CDR2 is SVGAGI in the germline V gene (reference sequence). V was pared by 4 bases and J by 2 bases, with 11 bases between. The CDR3 is 14 amino acids.

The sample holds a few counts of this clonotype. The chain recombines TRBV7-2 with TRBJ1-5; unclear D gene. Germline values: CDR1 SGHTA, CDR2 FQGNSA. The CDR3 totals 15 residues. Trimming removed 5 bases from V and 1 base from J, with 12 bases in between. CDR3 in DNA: TGTGCCAGCAGCCCGCCGGGGTCCAGCAATCAGCCCCAGCATTTT. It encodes CASSPPGSSNQPQHF.

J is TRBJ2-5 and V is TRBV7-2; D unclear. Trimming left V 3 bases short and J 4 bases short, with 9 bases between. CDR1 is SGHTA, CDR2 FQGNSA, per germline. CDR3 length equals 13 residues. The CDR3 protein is CASSFSAPETQYF. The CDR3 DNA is TGTGCCAGCAGCTTCTCAGCCCCAGAGACCCAGTACTTC.

DNA for the CDR3: TGTGCCAGTGGGGGCAGGGGGCCGGGGGAGCAGTTCTTC. This codes for CASGGRGPGEQFF. The gene calls are TRBV19 and TRBJ2-1, with TRBD1 matching 8 bases. The CDR3 totals 13 residues. After removal of 8 bases from V and 10 bases from J, the junction contained 10 bases not matched to a gene. CDR1 is LNHDA and CDR2 is SQIVND in the germline V gene (reference sequence).

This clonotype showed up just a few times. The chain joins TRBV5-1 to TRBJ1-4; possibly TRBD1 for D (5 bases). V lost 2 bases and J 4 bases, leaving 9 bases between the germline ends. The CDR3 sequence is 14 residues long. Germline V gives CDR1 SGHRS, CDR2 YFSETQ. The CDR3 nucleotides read TGCGCCAGCAGCTTCGCAGGGCGTAATGAAAAACTGTTTTTT. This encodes CASSFAGRNEKLFF.

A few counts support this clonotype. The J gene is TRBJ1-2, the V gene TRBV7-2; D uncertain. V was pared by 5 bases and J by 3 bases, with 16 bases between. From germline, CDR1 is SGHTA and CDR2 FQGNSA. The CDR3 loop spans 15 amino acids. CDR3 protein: CASSPSPPRHYGYTF. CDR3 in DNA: TGTGCCAGCAGCCCAAGTCCCCCTCGGCACTATGGCTACACCTTC.

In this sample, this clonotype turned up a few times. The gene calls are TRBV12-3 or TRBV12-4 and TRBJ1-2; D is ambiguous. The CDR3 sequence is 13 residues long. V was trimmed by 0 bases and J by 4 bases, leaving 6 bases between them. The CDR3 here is CASSLAQGYGYTF. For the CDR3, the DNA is TGTGCCAGCAGTTTAGCGCAAGGCTATGGCTACACCTTC.

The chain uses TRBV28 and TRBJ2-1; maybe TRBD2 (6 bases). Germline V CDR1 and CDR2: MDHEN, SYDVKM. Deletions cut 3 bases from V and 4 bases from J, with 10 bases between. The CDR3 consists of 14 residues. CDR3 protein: CASSFRRGYNEQFF. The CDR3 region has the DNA TGTGCCAGCAGTTTCAGGCGGGGATACAATGAGCAGTTCTTC.

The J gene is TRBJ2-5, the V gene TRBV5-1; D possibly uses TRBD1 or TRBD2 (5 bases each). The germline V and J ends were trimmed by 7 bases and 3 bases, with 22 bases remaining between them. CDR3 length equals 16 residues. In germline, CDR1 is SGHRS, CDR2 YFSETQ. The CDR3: CASAPYVGTAKETQYF. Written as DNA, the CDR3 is TGCGCCAGCGCCCCCTACGTCGGGACGGCAAAAGAGACCCAGTACTTC.

The CDR3, as DNA: TGCGCCAGCAGCCGGACCCTAGCGGGGGGGCCGCGGGAGCAGTACTTC. Translated: CASSRTLAGGPREQYF. V gene TRBV5-1 combines with J gene TRBJ2-7; 12 nucleotides agree with TRBD2. Germline CDR1 SGHRS, CDR2 YFSETQ. This CDR3 is built from 16 residues. After removal of 4 bases from V and 7 bases from J, the junction contained 12 bases not matched to a gene. Combining the CDR3 with reference TRBV5-1 and TRBJ2-7 gives the whole variable domain KAGVTQTPRYLIKTRGQQVTLSCSPISGHRSVSWYQQTPGQGLQFLFEYFSETQRNKGNFPGRFSGRQFSNSRSEMNVSTLELGDSALYLCASSRTLAGGPREQYFGPGTRLTVT.

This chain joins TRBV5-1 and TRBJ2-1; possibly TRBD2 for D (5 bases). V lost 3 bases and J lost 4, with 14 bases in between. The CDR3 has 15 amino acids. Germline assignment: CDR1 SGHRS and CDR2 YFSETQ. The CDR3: CASSSDWVRYNEQFF. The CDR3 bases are TGCGCCAGCAGCTCGGACTGGGTGAGATACAATGAGCAGTTCTTC.

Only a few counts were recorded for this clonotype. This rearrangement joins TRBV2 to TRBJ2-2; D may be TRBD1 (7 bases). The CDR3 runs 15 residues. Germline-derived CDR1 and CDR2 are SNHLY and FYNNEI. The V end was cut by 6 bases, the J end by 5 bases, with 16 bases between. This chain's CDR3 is CASRATGRWTGELFF. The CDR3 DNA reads TGTGCCAGCAGGGCGACAGGGAGGTGGACCGGGGAGCTGTTTTTT.

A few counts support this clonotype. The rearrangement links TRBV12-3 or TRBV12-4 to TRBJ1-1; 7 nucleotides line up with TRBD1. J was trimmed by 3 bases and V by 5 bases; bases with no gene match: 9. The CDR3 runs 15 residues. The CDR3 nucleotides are TGTGCCAGCAGTCCCTCGACAGGGTTCGACACTGAAGCTTTCTTT. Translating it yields CASSPSTGFDTEAFF.

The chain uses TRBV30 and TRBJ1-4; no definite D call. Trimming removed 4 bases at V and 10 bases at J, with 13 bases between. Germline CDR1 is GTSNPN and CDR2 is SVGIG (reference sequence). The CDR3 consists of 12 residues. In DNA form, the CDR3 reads TGTGCCTGGAAGGACTTTCTAGGAAAACTGTTTTTT. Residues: CAWKDFLGKLFF.

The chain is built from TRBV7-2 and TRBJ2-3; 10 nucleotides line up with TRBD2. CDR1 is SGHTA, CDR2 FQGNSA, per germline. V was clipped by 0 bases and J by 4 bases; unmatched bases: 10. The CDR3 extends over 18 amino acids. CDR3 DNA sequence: TGTGCCAGCAGCTTAGCGTCGGCGAGCGGGGGGGCAGCAGATACGCAGTATTTT. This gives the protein CASSLASASGGAADTQYF. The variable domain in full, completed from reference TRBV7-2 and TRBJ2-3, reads GAGVSQSPSNKVTEKGKDVELRCDPISGHTALYWYRQSLGQGLEFLIYFQGNSAPDKSGLPSDRFSAERTGGSVSTLTIQRTQQEDSAVYLCASSLASASGGAADTQYFGPGTRLTVL.

The DNA of the CDR3 is TGTGCCAGCAGCCAAGCTTGGGCAGATACGCAGTATTTT. Protein sequence: CASSQAWADTQYF. The rearrangement links TRBV14 to TRBJ2-3; unclear D gene. Per germline, CDR1 SGHDN and CDR2 FVKESK. Trimming took 1 base from V and 4 from J, leaving 6 bases between them. This CDR3 is built from 13 residues. Combining the CDR3 with reference TRBV14 and TRBJ2-3 gives the whole variable domain EAGVTQFPSHSVIEKGQTVTLRCDPISGHDNLYWYRRVMGKEIKFLLHFVKESKQDESGMPNNRFLAERTGGTYSTLKVQPAELEDSGVYFCASSQAWADTQYFGPGTRLTVL.

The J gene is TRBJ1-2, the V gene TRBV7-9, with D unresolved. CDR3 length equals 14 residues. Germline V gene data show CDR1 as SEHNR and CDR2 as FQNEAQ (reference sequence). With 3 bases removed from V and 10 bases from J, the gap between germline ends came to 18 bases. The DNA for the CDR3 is TGTGCCAGCAGCTTGGCTCAATCTAAGAATTACTACACCTTC. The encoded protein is CASSLAQSKNYYTF.

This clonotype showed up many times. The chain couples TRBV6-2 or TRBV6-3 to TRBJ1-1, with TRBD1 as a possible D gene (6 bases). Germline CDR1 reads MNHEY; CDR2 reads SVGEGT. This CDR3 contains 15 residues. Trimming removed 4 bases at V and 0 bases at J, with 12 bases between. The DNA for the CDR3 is TGTGCCAGCAGTTCCCTGGGACAAGTGAACACTGAAGCTTTCTTT. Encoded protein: CASSSLGQVNTEAFF.

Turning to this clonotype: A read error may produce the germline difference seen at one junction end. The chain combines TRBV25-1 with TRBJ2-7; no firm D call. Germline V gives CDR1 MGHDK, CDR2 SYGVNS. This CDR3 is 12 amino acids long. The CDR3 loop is CASSDFSHEQYF. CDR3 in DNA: TGTGCCAGCAGTGATTTCTCCCACGAGCAGTACTTC.

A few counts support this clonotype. CDR3 region: CASKGSSYEQYV. Written as DNA, the CDR3 is TGTGCCAGCAAGGGGAGTTCCTACGAGCAGTACGTC. The chain joins TRBV28 to TRBJ2-7, with D perhaps being TRBD1 or TRBD2 (5 bases each). The germline V gene has CDR1 MDHEN and CDR2 SYDVKM. This CDR3 contains 12 residues. Trimming removed 7 bases at V and 1 base at J, with 8 bases between.

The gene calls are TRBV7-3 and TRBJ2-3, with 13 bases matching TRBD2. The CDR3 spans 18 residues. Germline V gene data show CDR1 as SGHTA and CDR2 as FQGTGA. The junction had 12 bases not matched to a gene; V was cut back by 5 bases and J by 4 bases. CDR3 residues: CASSPNSGTSGKPDTQYF. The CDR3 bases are TGTGCCAGCAGCCCTAATAGTGGGACTAGCGGGAAGCCAGATACGCAGTATTTT.

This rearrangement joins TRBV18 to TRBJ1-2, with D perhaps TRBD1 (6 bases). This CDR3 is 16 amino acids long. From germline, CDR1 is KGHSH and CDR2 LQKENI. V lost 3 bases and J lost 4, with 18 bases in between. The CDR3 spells CASSPPSTGGFYGYTF. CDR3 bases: TGTGCCAGCTCACCCCCCTCGACAGGTGGTTTCTATGGCTACACCTTC.

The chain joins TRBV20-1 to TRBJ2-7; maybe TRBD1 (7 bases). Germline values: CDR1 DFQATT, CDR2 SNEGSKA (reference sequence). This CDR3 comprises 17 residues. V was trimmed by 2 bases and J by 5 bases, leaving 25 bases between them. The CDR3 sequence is CSARWGMRAGGQDEQYV. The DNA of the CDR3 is TGCAGTGCTAGATGGGGCATGAGGGCAGGGGGGCAAGACGAGCAGTACGTC.